This T cell receptor beta chain derives from a study of tumor-infiltrating lymphocytes in oesophageal squamous cell carcinoma. TCRdb re-derived calls from the PCR reads in MiXCR, one entry per CDR3 protein. The repertoire includes about 12,000 distinct CDR3 sequences, approximately 45% of them detected once, and over 11% sits in the top ten. CDR3 length equals 13 residues. Germline V gives CDR1 MNHNS, CDR2 SASEGT. The V end was cut by 3 bases, the J end by 11 bases, with 16 bases between. The chain is built from TRBV6-1 and TRBJ2-5; perhaps TRBD1 as D (6 bases). The TCR sequence derives from a male donor with esophageal squamous cell carcinoma. The sequenced sample consisted of normal esophageal tissue next to the tumor. CDR3 sequence reads: CASSDRDINEQYF. CDR3 nucleotide sequence: TGTGCCAGCAGTGACCGGGACATCAATGAGCAGTACTTC.